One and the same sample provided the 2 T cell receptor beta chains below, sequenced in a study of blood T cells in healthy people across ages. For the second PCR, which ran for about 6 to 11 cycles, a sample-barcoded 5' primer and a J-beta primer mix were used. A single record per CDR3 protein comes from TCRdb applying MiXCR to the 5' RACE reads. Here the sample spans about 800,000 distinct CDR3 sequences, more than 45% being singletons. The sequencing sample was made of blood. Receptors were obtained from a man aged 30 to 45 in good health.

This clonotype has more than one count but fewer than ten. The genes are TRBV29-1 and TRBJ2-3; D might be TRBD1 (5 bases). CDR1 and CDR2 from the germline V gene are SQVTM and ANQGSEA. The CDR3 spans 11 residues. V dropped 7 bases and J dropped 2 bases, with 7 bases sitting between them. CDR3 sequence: CSGGDTDTQYF. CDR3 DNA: TGCAGCGGGGGCGACACAGATACGCAGTATTTT.

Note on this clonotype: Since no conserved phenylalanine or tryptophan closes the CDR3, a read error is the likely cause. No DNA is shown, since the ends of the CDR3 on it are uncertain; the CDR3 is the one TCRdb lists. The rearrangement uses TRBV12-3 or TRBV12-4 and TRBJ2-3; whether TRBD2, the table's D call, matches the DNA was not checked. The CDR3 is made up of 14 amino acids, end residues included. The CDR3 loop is CASSFGGAGDVEYS.